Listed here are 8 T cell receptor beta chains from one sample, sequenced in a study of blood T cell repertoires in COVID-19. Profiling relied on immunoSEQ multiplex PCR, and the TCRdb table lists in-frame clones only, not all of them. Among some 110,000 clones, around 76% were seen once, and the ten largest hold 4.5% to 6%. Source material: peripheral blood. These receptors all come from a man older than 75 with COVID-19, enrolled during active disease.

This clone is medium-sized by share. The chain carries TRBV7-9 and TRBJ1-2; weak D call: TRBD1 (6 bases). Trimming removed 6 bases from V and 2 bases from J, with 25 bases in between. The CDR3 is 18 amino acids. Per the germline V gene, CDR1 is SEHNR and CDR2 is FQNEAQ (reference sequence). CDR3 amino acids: CASRPPGMEGGDNYGYTF. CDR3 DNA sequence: TGTGCCAGCAGACCCCCGGGGATGGAGGGGGGGGACAACTATGGCTACACCTTC.

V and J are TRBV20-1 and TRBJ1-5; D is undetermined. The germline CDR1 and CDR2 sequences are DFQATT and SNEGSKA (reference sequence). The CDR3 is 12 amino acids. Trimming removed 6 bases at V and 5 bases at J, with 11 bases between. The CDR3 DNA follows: TGCAGTGCGAGTCTTGGGCATCAGCCCCAGCATTTT. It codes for CSASLGHQPQHF.

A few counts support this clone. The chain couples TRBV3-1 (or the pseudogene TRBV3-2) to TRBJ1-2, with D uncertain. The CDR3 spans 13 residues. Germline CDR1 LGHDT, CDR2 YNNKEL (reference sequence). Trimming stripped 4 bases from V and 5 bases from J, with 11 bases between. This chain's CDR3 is CASSPKMEYGYTF. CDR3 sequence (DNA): TGTGCCAGCAGCCCAAAAATGGAGTATGGCTACACCTTC.

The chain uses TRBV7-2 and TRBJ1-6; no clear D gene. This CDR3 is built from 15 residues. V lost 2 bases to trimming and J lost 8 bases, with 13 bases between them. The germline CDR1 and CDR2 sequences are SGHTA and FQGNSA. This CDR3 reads CASSLSYGADSPLHF. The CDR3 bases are TGTGCCAGCAGCTTATCTTACGGAGCGGATTCACCCCTCCACTTT.

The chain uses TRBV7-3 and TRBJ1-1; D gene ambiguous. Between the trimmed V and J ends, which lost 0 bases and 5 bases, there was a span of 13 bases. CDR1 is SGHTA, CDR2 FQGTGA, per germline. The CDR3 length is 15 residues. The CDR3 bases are TGTGCCAGCAGCTTAACCGGGGTAGAGGGTACTGAAGCTTTCTTT. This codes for CASSLTGVEGTEAFF.

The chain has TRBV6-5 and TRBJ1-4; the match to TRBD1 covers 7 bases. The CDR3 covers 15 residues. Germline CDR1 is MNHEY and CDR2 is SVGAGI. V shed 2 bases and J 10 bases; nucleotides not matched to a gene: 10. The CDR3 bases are TGTGCCAGCAGTTACGGGGTCAACGACAGGGCAAAACTGTTTTTT. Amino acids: CASSYGVNDRAKLFF.

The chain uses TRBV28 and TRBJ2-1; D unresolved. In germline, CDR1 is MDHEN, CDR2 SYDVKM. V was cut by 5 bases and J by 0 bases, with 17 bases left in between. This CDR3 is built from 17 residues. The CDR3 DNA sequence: TGTGCCAGCAGTCCTACCCCCGCCAACCCCTCCTACAATGAGCAGTTCTTC. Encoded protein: CASSPTPANPSYNEQFF.

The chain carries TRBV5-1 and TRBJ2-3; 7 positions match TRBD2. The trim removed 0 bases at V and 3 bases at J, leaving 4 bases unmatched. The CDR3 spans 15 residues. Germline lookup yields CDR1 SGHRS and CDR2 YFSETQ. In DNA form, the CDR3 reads TGCGCCAGCAGCTTGGGACTAGCTGGGACAGATACGCAGTATTTT. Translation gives CASSLGLAGTDTQYF.